Listed below are T cell receptor beta chains from one sample, sequenced in a study of molecular identifiers for immune sequencing clone quantification. TCRdb re-called the PCR reads with MiXCR, one entry per CDR3 protein. The data show some 320,000 distinct CDR3 sequences, with about 22% seen just once and over 0.7% held by the top ten. Sequenced input: naive CD8+ T cells from blood, with Jurkat cell RNA spiked in. The receptors were sampled from a human donor in good health. Some libraries in this study had Jurkat cell RNA spiked in. Each CDR3 is given with its conserved first and last residue. The order of the fields is V gene, D gene, clone size, J gene, CDR3 DNA, CDR3 protein. The D gene is left open where the match is weak. Clone sizes are given selectively: once, few, many, or a class where the clone is expanded.

>TRBV5-1|TRBD1|once|TRBJ2-1
TGCGCCGGCAGCCCCGACAGGGGGCTAGGCAATGAGCAGTTCTTC
CAGSPDRGLGNEQFF
>TRBV10-3|TRBD2|.|TRBJ2-7
TGTGCCATCAGTGAGAGGACTAGCGGGAGGTGCCCGTGGTGTCAGGCGCAGTACTTC
CAISERTSGRCPWCQAQYF
>TRBV7-9|.|.|TRBJ2-5
TGTGCCAGCAGCCCGGTCAAGGCGGAGACCCAGTACTTC
CASSPVKAETQYF
>TRBV30|TRBD2|few|TRBJ2-1
TGTGCCTGGACTGCTCAGCGGGAGGATGAGCAGTTCTTC
CAWTAQREDEQFF
>TRBV4-3|.|many|TRBJ1-1
TGCGCCAGCAGCCAAGATTTGAGCTATGAAGCTTTCTTT
CASSQDLSYEAFF
>TRBV29-1|.|many|TRBJ2-3
TGCAGCGTTGATCGCGCGGGATATAGAACAGATACGCAGTATTTT
CSVDRAGYRTDTQYF
>TRBV11-2|.|once|TRBJ1-4
TGTGCCAGCAGCTTAGGGGCCGCCGCCGGGGAAAAACTGTTTTTT
CASSLGAAAGEKLFF
>TRBV28|.|many|TRBJ2-7
TGTGCCAGCAGTCAAGGGGCAGGCTACTCCTACGAGCAGTACTTC
CASSQGAGYSYEQYF
>TRBV9|.|many|TRBJ1-3
TGTGCCAGCAGCGTAGCTTACAGCACTGGAAACACCATATATTTT
CASSVAYSTGNTIYF
>TRBV24-1|.|many|TRBJ2-1
TGTGCCACCAGTCTGACAGGTAACTGGAGAGATGAGCAGTTCTTC
CATSLTGNWRDEQFF
>TRBV12-3/TRBV12-4|.|few|TRBJ2-3
TGTGCCAGCAGTTCGGCCACGGCAGACACTAGCACAGATACGCAGTATTTT
CASSSATADTSTDTQYF
>TRBV6-5|.|few|TRBJ1-1
TGTGCCAGCAGTTACAGGCAGGTAACGGACACTGAAGCTTTCTTT
CASSYRQVTDTEAFF
>TRBV3-1|TRBD1|.|TRBJ2-3
TGTGCCAGCAGCCAAGATCCCGGACAGGGGTTCACAGATACGCAGTATTTT
CASSQDPGQGFTDTQYF
>TRBV20-1|TRBD2|many|TRBJ2-7
TGCAGTGCTAGTGGGCCGGGACTAGCTCCCTACGAGCAGTACTTC
CSASGPGLAPYEQYF
>TRBV19|.|many|TRBJ2-7
TGTGCCAGTAGTACCGGAACCTACGAGCAGTACTTC
CASSTGTYEQYF
>TRBV11-2|TRBD2|few|TRBJ2-3
TGTGCCAGCAGCCCAACAGATAGCGGGATTGAAGATACGCAGTATTTT
CASSPTDSGIEDTQYF
>TRBV5-5|.|many|TRBJ2-3
TGTGCCAGCAGCTTTATCTTAGATACGCAGTATTTT
CASSFILDTQYF
>TRBV28|TRBD1|many|TRBJ2-5
TGTGCCAGCAGTTCCCCGACAGGGGCTTGGGAGACCCAGTACTTC
CASSSPTGAWETQYF
>TRBV11-3|TRBD2|few|TRBJ2-3
TGTGCCAGCAGCGTCAGGACTAGCGGGAGCACAGATACGCAGTATTTT
CASSVRTSGSTDTQYF
>TRBV18|.|.|TRBJ1-1
TGTGCCAGCTCACCAGGGGCGCGGACTGAAGCTTTCTTT
CASSPGARTEAFF
>TRBV4-2|.|many|TRBJ2-7
TGTGCCAGCAGCTACACGACAGGCACGCAGTACTTC
CASSYTTGTQYF
>TRBV6-2/TRBV6-3|.|.|TRBJ2-7
TGTGCCAGCAGATCCTCAGACGGACCCAGCTCCTACGAGCAGTACTTC
CASRSSDGPSSYEQYF
>TRBV6-5|TRBD2|many|TRBJ2-5
TGTGCCAGCAGTTCCCCGCCAGCGGGGGAAGAGACCCAGTACTTC
CASSSPPAGEETQYF
>TRBV7-9|TRBD1|many|TRBJ2-2
TGTGCCAGCAGCTTTAGCCAGGGGGCAACCGGGGAGCTGTTTTTT
CASSFSQGATGELFF
>TRBV6-2/TRBV6-3|TRBD1|.|TRBJ1-1
TGTGCCAGCAGTCCTCGACAGGGGGGCTACACTGAGGCTTTCTTT
CASSPRQGGYTEAFF
>TRBV6-5|.|many|TRBJ2-5
TGTGCCAGCAGACGCCACTTACTGTACCAAGAGACCCAGTACTTC
CASRRHLLYQETQYF
>TRBV28|TRBD2|many|TRBJ2-3
TGTGCCAGCAGCCCCCTAGCGGGAGGTGGAGATACGCAGTATTTT
CASSPLAGGGDTQYF
>TRBV29-1|TRBD2|.|TRBJ2-7
TGCAGCGTTATAAACGGGGGGGGTTGGGAGCAGTACTTC
CSVINGGGWEQYF